This T cell receptor beta chain was obtained from a study of shared clonotypes between healthy human individuals. The CDR3 extends over 12 amino acids. V dropped 1 base and J dropped 6 bases, with 7 bases sitting between them. Germline CDR1 SEHNR, CDR2 FQNEAQ (reference sequence). Naive CD8 populations comprised CD45RO-negative cells positively selected for CCR7, excluding terminally differentiated effector memory CD45RA+ cells. The assay was immunoSEQ multiplex PCR, and TCRdb's table has in-frame clones only and misses some. The repertoire holds about 590,000 clones, 95% seen once, with 0.09% to 0.13% in the top ten.

The sequenced material came from naive CD8+ T cells sorted from blood. The source of this sequence is a woman aged 25-40 years in good health. This chain connects TRBV7-9 to TRBJ2-7; D not certain. This chain's CDR3 is CASSLGDSEQYF. In nucleotides, the CDR3 is TGTGCCAGCAGCTTAGGGGATAGCGAGCAGTACTTC.